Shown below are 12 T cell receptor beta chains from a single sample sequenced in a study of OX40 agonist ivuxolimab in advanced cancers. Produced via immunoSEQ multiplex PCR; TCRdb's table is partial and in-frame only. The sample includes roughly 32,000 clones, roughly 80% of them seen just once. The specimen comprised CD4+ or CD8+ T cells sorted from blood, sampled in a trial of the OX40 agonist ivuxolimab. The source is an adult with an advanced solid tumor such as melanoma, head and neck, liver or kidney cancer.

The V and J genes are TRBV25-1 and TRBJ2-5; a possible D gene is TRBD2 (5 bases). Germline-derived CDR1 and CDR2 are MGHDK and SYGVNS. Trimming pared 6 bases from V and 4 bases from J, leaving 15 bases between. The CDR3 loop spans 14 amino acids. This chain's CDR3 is CASSTPRGGETQYF. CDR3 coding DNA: TGTGCCAGCAGCACCCCGAGAGGAGGAGAGACCCAGTACTTC.

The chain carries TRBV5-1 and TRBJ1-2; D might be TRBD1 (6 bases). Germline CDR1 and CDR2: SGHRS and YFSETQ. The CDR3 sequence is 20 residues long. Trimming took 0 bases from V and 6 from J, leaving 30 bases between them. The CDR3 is CASSLVLSPLTGWVVDGYTF. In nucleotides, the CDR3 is TGCGCCAGCAGCTTGGTCTTATCCCCCTTGACAGGATGGGTTGTGGATGGCTACACCTTC.

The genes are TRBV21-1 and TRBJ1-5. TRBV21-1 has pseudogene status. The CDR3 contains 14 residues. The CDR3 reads CASSSHRVEAGLFF. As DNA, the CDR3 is TGTGCCAGCAGCTCCCACCGGGTGGAAGCTGGCCTCTTCTTT.

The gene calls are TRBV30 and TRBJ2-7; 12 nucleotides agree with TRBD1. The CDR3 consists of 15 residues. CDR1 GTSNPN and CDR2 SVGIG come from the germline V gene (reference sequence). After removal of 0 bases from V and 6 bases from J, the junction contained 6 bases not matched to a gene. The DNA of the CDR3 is TGTGCCTGGAGTGTAGTCTGGGACAGGGGGCGCGAGCAGTACTTC. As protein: CAWSVVWDRGREQYF.

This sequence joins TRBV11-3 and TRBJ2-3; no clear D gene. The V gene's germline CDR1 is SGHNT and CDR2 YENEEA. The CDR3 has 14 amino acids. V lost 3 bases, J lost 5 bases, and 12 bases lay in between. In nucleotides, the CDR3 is TGTGCCAGCAGCTTGGGTAGTTCCCAAGATACGCAGTATTTT. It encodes CASSLGSSQDTQYF.

CDR3 sequence: CASSPGQGRYNEQFF. CDR3 bases: TGTGCCAGCAGCCCCGGACAGGGCCGGTACAATGAGCAGTTCTTC. J is TRBJ2-1 and V is TRBV7-8; 8 bases match TRBD1. This CDR3 has 15 residues. Germline V gene lookup returns CDR1 SGHVS and CDR2 FQNEAQ. Germline trimming cut 5 bases from V and 4 bases from J; bases unmatched to any gene: 7.

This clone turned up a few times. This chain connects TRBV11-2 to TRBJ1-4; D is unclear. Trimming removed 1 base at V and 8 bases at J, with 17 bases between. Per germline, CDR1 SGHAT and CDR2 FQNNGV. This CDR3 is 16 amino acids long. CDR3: CASSLALSGFGEKLFF. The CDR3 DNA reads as TGTGCCAGCAGCTTAGCCCTTTCGGGCTTTGGCGAAAAACTGTTTTTT.

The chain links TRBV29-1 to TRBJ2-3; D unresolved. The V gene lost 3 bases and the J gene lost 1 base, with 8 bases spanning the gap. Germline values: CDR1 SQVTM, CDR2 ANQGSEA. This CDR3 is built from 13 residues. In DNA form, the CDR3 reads TGCAGCGTTGACCGTCCGGGCACAGATACGCAGTATTTT. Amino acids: CSVDRPGTDTQYF.

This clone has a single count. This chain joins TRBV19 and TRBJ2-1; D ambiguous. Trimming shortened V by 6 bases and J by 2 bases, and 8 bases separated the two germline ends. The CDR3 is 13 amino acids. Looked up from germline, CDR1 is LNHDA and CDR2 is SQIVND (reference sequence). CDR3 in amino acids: CASRADPYNEQFF. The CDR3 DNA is TGTGCCAGTAGGGCAGACCCCTACAATGAGCAGTTCTTC.

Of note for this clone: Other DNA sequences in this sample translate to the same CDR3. CDR3 DNA: TGTGCCAGCAGCTTAGGTGTTAATGAAAAACTGTTTTTT. This gives the protein CASSLGVNEKLFF. The chain links TRBV7-2 to TRBJ1-4; D unclear. Deletions cut 1 base from V and 4 bases from J, with 4 bases between. CDR3 size: 13 residues. Per germline, CDR1 SGHTA and CDR2 FQGNSA.

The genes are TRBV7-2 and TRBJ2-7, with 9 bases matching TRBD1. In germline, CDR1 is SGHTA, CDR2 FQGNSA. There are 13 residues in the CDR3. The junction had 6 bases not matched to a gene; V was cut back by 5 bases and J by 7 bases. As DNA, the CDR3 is TGTGCCAGCAGCCGGGACAGGGCGGGGGAGCAGTACTTC. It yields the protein CASSRDRAGEQYF. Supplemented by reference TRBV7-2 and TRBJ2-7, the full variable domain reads GAGVSQSPSNKVTEKGKDVELRCDPISGHTALYWYRQSLGQGLEFLIYFQGNSAPDKSGLPSDRFSAERTGGSVSTLTIQRTQQEDSAVYLCASSRDRAGEQYFGPGTRLTVT.

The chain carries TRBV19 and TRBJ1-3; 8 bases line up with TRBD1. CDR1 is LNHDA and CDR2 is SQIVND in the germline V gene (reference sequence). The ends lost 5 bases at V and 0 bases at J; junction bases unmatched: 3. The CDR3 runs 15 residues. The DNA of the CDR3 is TGTGCCAGTAGTGCGGACAGGGTCTCTGGAAACACCATATATTTT. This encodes CASSADRVSGNTIYF. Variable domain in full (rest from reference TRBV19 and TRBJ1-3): DGGITQSPKYLFRKEGQNVTLSCEQNLNHDAMYWYRQDPGQGLRLIYYSQIVNDFQKGDIAEGYSVSREKKESFPLTVTSAQKNPTAFYLCASSADRVSGNTIYFGEGSWLTVV.